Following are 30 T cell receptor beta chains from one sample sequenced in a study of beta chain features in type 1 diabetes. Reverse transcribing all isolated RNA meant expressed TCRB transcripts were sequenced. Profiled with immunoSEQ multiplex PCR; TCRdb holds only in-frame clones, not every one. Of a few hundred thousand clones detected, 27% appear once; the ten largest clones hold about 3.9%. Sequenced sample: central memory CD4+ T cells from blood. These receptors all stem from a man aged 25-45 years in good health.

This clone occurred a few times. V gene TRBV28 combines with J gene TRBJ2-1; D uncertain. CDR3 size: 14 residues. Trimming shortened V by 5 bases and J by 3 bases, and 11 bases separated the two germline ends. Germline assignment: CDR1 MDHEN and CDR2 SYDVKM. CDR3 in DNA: TGTGCCAGCAGTCTAGTAGTGCACTACAATGAGCAGTTCTTC. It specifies CASSLVVHYNEQFF.

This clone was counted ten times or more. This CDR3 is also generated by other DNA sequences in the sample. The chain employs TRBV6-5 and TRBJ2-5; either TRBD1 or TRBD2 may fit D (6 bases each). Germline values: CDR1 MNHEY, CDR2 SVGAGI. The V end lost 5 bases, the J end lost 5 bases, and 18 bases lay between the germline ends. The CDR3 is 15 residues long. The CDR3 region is CASSRGTSGRETQYF. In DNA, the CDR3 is TGTGCCAGCAGTCGCGGGACATCGGGTCGGGAGACCCAGTACTTC.

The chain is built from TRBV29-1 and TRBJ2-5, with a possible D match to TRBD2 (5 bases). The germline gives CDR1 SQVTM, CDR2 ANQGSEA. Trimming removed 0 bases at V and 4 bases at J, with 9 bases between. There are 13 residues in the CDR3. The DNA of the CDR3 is TGCAGCGTTGAAGATCTTCGGGGAGAGACCCAGTACTTC. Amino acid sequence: CSVEDLRGETQYF.

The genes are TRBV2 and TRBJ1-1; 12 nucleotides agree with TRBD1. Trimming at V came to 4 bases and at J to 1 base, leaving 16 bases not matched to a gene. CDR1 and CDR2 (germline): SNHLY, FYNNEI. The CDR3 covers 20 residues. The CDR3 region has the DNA TGTGCCAGCAGTGGCCCGGGACAGGGGGCCTCCCTGATTTGGAACACTGAAGCTTTCTTT. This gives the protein CASSGPGQGASLIWNTEAFF. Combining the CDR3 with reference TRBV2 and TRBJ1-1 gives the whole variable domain EPEVTQTPSHQVTQMGQEVILRCVPISNHLYFYWYRQILGQKVEFLVSFYNNEISEKSEIFDDQFSVERPDGSNFTLKIRSTKLEDSAMYFCASSGPGQGASLIWNTEAFFGQGTRLTVV.

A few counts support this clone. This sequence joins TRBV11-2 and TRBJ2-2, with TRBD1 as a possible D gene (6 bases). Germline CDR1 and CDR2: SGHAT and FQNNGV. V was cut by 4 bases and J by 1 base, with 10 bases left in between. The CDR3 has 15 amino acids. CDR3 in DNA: TGTGCCAGCAGCTCCCGGACAGAGAACACCGGGGAGCTGTTTTTT. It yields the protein CASSSRTENTGELFF.

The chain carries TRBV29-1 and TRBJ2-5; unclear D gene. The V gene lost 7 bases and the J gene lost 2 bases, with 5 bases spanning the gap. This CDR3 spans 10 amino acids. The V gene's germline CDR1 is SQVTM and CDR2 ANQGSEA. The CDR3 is CSALQETQYF. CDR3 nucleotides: TGCAGCGCCCTACAAGAGACCCAGTACTTC.

This CDR3 is CSVEMGHTDTQYF. The CDR3 bases are TGCAGCGTTGAAATGGGCCACACAGATACGCAGTATTTT. The V call is TRBV29-1, the J call TRBJ2-3; no reliable D call. CDR3 length: 13 amino acids. V shed 2 bases and J shed 2 bases, with 8 bases lying between them. CDR1 and CDR2 (germline): SQVTM, ANQGSEA.

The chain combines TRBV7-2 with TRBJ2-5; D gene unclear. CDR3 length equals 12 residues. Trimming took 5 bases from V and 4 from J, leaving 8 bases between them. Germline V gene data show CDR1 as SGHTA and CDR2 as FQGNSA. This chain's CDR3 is CASSQPLETQYF. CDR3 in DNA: TGTGCCAGCAGCCAACCCCTAGAGACCCAGTACTTC.

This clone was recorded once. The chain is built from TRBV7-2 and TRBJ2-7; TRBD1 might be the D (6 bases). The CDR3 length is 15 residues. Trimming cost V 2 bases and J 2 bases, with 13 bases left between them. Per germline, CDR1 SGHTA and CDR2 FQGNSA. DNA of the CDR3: TGTGCCAGCAGCTTAAAGCCAGGGGTTACCTACGAGCAGTACTTC. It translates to CASSLKPGVTYEQYF.

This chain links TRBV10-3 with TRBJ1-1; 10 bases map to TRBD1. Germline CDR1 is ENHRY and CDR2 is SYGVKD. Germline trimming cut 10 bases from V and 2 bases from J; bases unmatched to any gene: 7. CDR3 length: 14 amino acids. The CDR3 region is CATTGGGSNTEAFF. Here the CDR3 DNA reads TGTGCCACGACAGGGGGCGGTAGTAACACTGAAGCTTTCTTT.

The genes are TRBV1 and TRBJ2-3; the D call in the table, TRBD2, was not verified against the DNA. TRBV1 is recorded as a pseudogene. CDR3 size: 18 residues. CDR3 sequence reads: CTSSHSPRRGGHTDTQYF. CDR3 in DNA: TGCACCAGCAGCCATTCCCCACGGAGGGGGGGACACACAGATACGCAGTATTTT.

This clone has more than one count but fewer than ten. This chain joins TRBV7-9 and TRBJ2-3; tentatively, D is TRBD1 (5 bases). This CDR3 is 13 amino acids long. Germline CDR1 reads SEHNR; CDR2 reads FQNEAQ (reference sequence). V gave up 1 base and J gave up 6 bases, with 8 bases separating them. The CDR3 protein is CASSLVGPDTQYF. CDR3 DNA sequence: TGTGCCAGCAGCTTAGTGGGGCCCGATACGCAGTATTTT.

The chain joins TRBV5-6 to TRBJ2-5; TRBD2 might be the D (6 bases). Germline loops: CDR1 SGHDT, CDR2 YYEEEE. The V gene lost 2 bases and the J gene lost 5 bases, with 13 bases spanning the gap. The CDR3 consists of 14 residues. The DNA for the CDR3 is TGTGCCAGCAGCTTCCGACCCAGCGGGGAGACCCAGTACTTC. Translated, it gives CASSFRPSGETQYF.

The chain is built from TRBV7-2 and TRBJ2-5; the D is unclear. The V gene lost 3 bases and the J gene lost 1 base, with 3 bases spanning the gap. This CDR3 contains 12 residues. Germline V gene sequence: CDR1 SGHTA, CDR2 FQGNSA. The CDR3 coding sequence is TGTGCCAGCAGCTTTCCCCAAGAGACCCAGTACTTC. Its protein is CASSFPQETQYF.

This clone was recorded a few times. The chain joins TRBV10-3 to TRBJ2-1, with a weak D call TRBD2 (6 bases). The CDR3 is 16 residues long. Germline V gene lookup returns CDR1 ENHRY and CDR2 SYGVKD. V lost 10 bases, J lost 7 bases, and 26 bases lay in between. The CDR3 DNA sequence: TGTGCCACCCGGCGGGGCGACGGCCGCACCCGGAATGAGCAGTTCTTC. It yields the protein CATRRGDGRTRNEQFF.

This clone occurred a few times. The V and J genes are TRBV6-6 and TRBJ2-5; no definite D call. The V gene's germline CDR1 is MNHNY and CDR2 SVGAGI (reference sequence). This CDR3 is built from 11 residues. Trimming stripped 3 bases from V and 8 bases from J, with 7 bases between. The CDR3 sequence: CASSYGGTQYF. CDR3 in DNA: TGTGCCAGCAGTTATGGTGGTACCCAGTACTTC.

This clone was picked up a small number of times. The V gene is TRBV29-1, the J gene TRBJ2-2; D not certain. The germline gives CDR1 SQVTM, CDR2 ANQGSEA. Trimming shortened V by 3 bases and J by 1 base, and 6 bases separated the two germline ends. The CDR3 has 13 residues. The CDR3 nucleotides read TGCAGCGTTGACTCTAAGAACACCGGGGAGCTGTTTTTT. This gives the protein CSVDSKNTGELFF.

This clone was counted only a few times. CDR3 DNA: TGTGCCAGCAGCTTGACTCCTTCAGATACGCAGTATTTT. Its translation: CASSLTPSDTQYF. The rearrangement joins TRBV7-2 to TRBJ2-3, with D unresolved. Germline values: CDR1 SGHTA, CDR2 FQGNSA. CDR3 length: 13 amino acids. V lost 3 bases and J 4 bases, leaving 8 bases between the germline ends. Based on the CDR3 plus reference TRBV7-2 and TRBJ2-3, the full variable domain is GAGVSQSPSNKVTEKGKDVELRCDPISGHTALYWYRQSLGQGLEFLIYFQGNSAPDKSGLPSDRFSAERTGGSVSTLTIQRTQQEDSAVYLCASSLTPSDTQYFGPGTRLTVL.

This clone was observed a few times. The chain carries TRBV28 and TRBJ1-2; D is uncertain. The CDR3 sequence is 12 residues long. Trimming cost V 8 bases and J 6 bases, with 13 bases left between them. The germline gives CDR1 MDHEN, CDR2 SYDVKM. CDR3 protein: CASFASSDGYTF. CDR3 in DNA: TGTGCCAGCTTCGCCAGCTCGGATGGCTACACCTTC.

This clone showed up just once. CDR3 sequence (DNA): TGTGCCAGCAGCTTGACAGACTACGAGCAGTACTTC. Its translation: CASSLTDYEQYF. V gene TRBV5-6 combines with J gene TRBJ2-7; D remains ambiguous. V shed 1 base and J shed 3 bases, with 5 bases lying between them. Per the germline V gene, CDR1 is SGHDT and CDR2 is YYEEEE. CDR3 length: 12 amino acids.

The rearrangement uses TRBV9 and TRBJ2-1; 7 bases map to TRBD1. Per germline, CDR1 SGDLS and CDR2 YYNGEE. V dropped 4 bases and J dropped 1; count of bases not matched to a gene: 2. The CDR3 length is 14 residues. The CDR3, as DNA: TGTGCCAGCAGCCCGGGACAGTCCTACAATGAGCAGTTCTTC. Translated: CASSPGQSYNEQFF. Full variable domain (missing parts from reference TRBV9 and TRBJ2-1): DSGVTQTPKHLITATGQRVTLRCSPRSGDLSVYWYQQSLDQGLQFLIQYYNGEERAKGNILERFSAQQFPDLHSELNLSSLELGDSALYFCASSPGQSYNEQFFGPGTRLTVL.

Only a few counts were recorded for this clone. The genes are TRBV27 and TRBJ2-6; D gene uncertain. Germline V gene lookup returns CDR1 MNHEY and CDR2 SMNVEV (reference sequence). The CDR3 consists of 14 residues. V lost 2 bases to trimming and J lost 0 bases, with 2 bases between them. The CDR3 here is CASSLASGANVLTF. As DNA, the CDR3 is TGTGCCAGCAGTTTAGCCTCTGGGGCCAACGTCCTGACTTTC.

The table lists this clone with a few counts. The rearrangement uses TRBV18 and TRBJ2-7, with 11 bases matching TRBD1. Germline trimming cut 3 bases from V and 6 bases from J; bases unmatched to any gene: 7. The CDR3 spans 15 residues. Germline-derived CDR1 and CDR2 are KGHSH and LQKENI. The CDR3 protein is CASSPSPGTGGEQYF. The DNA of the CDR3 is TGTGCCAGCTCACCGAGTCCCGGGACAGGGGGCGAGCAGTACTTC.

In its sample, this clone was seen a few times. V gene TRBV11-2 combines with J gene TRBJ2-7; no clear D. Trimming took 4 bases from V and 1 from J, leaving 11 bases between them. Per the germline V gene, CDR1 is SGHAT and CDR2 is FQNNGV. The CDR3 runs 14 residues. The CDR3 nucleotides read TGTGCCAGCAGCTCCACCGGACCTTCCTACGAGCAGTACTTC. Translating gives CASSSTGPSYEQYF.

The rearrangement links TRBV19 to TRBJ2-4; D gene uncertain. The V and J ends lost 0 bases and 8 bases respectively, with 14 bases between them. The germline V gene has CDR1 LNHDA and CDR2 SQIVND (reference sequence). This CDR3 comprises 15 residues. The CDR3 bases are TGTGCCAGTAGTATAGATCAGGTCTCAACGGACATTCAGTACTTC. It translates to CASSIDQVSTDIQYF.

The CDR3 coding sequence is TGCGCCAGCAGCCCAGCCGCGGGGAGCTCCTACGAGCAGTACTTC. Amino acid sequence: CASSPAAGSSYEQYF. This rearrangement joins TRBV5-1 to TRBJ2-7, with D possibly matching TRBD2 (6 bases). The germline V and J ends were trimmed by 4 bases and 0 bases, with 14 bases remaining between them. CDR1 is SGHRS and CDR2 is YFSETQ in the germline V gene. This CDR3 contains 15 residues.

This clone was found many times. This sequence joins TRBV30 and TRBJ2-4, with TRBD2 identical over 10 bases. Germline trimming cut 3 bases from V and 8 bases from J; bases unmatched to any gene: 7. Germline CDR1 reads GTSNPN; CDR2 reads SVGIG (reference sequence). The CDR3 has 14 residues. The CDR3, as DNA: TGTGCCTGGAGCCGACTAGCGGGCAGATACATTCAGTACTTC. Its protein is CAWSRLAGRYIQYF.

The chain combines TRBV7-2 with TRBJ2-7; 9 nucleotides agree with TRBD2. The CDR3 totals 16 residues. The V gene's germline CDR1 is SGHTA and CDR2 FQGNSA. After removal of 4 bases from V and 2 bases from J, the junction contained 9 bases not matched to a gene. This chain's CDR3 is CASSSPWRGGAYEQYF. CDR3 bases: TGTGCCAGCAGCTCCCCTTGGCGGGGGGGAGCCTACGAGCAGTACTTC.

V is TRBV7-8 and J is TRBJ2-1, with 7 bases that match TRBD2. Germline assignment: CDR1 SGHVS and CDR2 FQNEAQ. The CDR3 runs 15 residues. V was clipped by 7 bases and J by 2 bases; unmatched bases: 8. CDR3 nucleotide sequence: TGTGCCAGCACCCAAGGAGCGGGAACCTACAATGAGCAGTTCTTC. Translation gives CASTQGAGTYNEQFF.

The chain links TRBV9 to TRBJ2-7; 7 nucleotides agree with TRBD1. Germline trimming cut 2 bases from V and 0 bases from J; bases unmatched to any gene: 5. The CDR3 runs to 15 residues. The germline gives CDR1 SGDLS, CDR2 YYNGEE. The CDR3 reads CASSVYRGSSYEQYF. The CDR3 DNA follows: TGTGCCAGCAGCGTGTACAGGGGATCCTCCTACGAGCAGTACTTC.